A selection of T cell receptor beta chains follows, all from one sample in a study of T cells after yellow fever vaccination. TCRdb re-derived calls from the 5' RACE reads in MiXCR, one entry per CDR3 protein. The table includes around 250,000 distinct CDR3 sequences, 6.9% detected once. The sample here was CD4+ T cells sorted from PBMCs, taken 15 days after the yellow fever booster vaccination. These receptors all stem from a man younger than 40 who received the YFV17D yellow fever vaccine. Both conserved end residues are part of each CDR3. D genes are given only for firm matches. Only some rows state a clone size, as once, few, many or a class for expanded clones.

clone_size	v_call	d_call	j_call	cdr3_nt	cdr3_aa
once	TRBV20-1	TRBD1	TRBJ2-7	TGCAGTGCTAGAGACGTACAGGGGGCGAGGGAGCAGTACTTC	CSARDVQGAREQYF
many	TRBV5-1	TRBD2	TRBJ2-1	TGCGCCAGCAGCTTCATGGCTAGCGGAAACAATGAGCAGTTCTTC	CASSFMASGNNEQFF
few	TRBV7-3	TRBD2	TRBJ2-1	TGTGCCAGCAGCCTGGGAGGGAGACAGTTCTTC	CASSLGGRQFF
many	TRBV12-3/TRBV12-4	-	TRBJ2-2	TGTGCCAGCAGATCGACAGCGAACACCGGGGAGCTGTTTTTT	CASRSTANTGELFF
many	TRBV27	TRBD2	TRBJ2-3	TGTGCCAGCAGTGAGCGGGAGGGCTTCGATACGCAGTATTTT	CASSEREGFDTQYF
many	TRBV2	-	TRBJ2-7	TGTGCCAGCGGTCGCGGTTCCTACGAGCAGTACTTC	CASGRGSYEQYF
many	TRBV7-8	-	TRBJ2-2	TGTGCCAGCAGCTTAGGGTTTGGAGGAGGCACCGGGGAGCTGTTTTTT	CASSLGFGGGTGELFF
-	TRBV7-2	-	TRBJ2-1	TGTGCCAGCAGCTTTTCCCGGCTAGCGAGCAATGAGCAGTTCTTC	CASSFSRLASNEQFF
-	TRBV18	-	TRBJ2-1	TGTGCCAGCTCACCACAACAGTATTCCTACAATGAGCAGTTCTTC	CASSPQQYSYNEQFF
-	TRBV6-2/TRBV6-3	-	TRBJ2-7	TGTGCCAGCAGTTACCAACCCGGGCTCCCTGGCTACGAGCAGTACTTC	CASSYQPGLPGYEQYF
few	TRBV6-5	-	TRBJ2-7	TGTGCCAGCAGTTACTCGGGACACCTCTCCTACGAGCAGTACTTC	CASSYSGHLSYEQYF